Sequencing of this T cell receptor (beta chain) was carried out in a study of CD8 T cells in ankylosing spondylitis. Study findings and constraints: Several highly homologous variants made up a TCR beta motif, and this motif appeared characteristic of ankylosing spondylitis blood. Several of the motif variants were reported before in synovial fluid and blood from reactive arthritis.

Many counts were recorded for this clonotype. Its antigen is unknown. Quantitative 5'-RACE with molecular barcodes generated TCR beta libraries. TCRdb re-called the 5' RACE reads through MiXCR, storing one row per CDR3 protein. The data contain around 320,000 distinct CDR3 sequences, less than 25% of them seen just once; the ten biggest clones take up 3.5%. The CDR3 has 15 residues. CDR1 and CDR2 (germline): SGHVS, FQNEAQ. Trimming shortened V by 5 bases and J by 0 bases, and 10 bases separated the two germline ends. The receptor comes from a female donor with ankylosing spondylitis or in good health (not recorded which). The V and J genes are TRBV7-8 and TRBJ2-2; maybe TRBD2 (5 bases). The sequenced material came from blood, either unsorted or a sorted T cell fraction (not recorded which). This chain's CDR3 is CASSPGLTNTGELFF. The CDR3 nucleotides read TGTGCCAGCAGCCCAGGACTGACGAACACCGGGGAGCTGTTTTTT. Full variable domain (outside the CDR3, taken from reference TRBV7-8 and TRBJ2-2): GAGVSQSPRYKVAKRGQDVALRCDPISGHVSLFWYQQALGQGPEFLTYFQNEAQLDKSGLPSDRFFAERPEGSVSTLKIQRTQQEDSAVYLCASSPGLTNTGELFFGEGSRLTVL.